One and the same sample provided the 10 T cell receptor beta chains below, sequenced in a study of blood T cells in healthy people across ages. Primed by a sample-barcoded 5' primer and a J-beta primer mix, a second PCR proceeded for about 7 to 11 cycles. MiXCR, applied by TCRdb to the 5' RACE reads, yields one record per CDR3 protein. This sample has roughly 500,000 distinct CDR3 sequences, with approximately 25% found just once. What was sequenced was blood. The receptors originated from an older woman in good health.

The rearrangement uses TRBV9 and TRBJ1-4, with TRBD1 identical over 9 bases. CDR1 and CDR2 from the germline V gene are SGDLS and YYNGEE. The CDR3 extends over 19 amino acids. The ends lost 6 bases at V and 11 bases at J; junction bases unmatched: 26. CDR3 sequence (DNA): TGTGCCAGCAACATGTACGCCGACCCGGGACAGGGAGTTTTTTGGAAACTGTTTTTT. Protein: CASNMYADPGQGVFWKLFF. Full variable domain (missing parts from reference TRBV9 and TRBJ1-4): DSGVTQTPKHLITATGQRVTLRCSPRSGDLSVYWYQQSLDQGLQFLIQYYNGEERAKGNILERFSAQQFPDLHSELNLSSLELGDSALYFCASNMYADPGQGVFWKLFFGSGTQLSVL.

The V and J genes are TRBV20-1 and TRBJ1-5; D may be TRBD1 (5 bases). CDR1 and CDR2 (germline): DFQATT, SNEGSKA (reference sequence). The CDR3 contains 13 residues. The V end was cut by 4 bases, the J end by 2 bases, with 9 bases between. CDR3 loop: CSATSGGNQPQHF. The CDR3, as DNA: TGCAGTGCTACTTCGGGGGGCAATCAGCCCCAGCATTTT.

V usage is TRBV6-5 and J usage is TRBJ2-4; D may be TRBD2 (5 bases). Germline CDR1 and CDR2: MNHEY and SVGAGI. V lost 6 bases and J lost 0, with 12 bases in between. The CDR3 is 15 amino acids. CDR3 in DNA: TGTGCCAGCAGACGGGATGGAGTAGCCAAAAACATTCAGTACTTC. It codes for CASRRDGVAKNIQYF.

The chain joins TRBV20-1 to TRBJ2-3; 7 bases match TRBD2. Per the germline V gene, CDR1 is DFQATT and CDR2 is SNEGSKA (reference sequence). CDR3 length: 14 residues. J gave up 4 bases and V 1 base, and 5 bases lay outside the gene matches. The CDR3 reads CSARVARGADTQYF. The CDR3 DNA is TGCAGTGCTAGAGTGGCCCGGGGGGCAGATACGCAGTATTTT.

The table lists this clonotype with a few counts. The V gene is TRBV6-2 or TRBV6-3, the J gene TRBJ2-3; D is possibly TRBD1 or TRBD2 (5 bases each). The ends were cut back, 3 bases at V and 1 base at J, with 14 bases in the middle. Germline CDR1 is MNHEY and CDR2 is SVGEGT. The CDR3 spans 16 residues. The CDR3: CASSYIRAGRTDTQYF. The CDR3 DNA sequence: TGTGCCAGCAGTTATATCAGGGCGGGCCGCACAGATACGCAGTATTTT.

V is TRBV5-1 and J is TRBJ1-2; D unresolved. Per the germline V gene, CDR1 is SGHRS and CDR2 is YFSETQ. The germline V and J ends were trimmed by 4 bases and 3 bases, with 13 bases remaining between them. CDR3 length equals 14 residues. CDR3 residues: CASSPGREHYGYTF. The DNA for the CDR3 is TGCGCCAGCAGCCCGGGTCGGGAGCACTATGGCTACACCTTC. Combining the CDR3 with reference TRBV5-1 and TRBJ1-2 gives the whole variable domain KAGVTQTPRYLIKTRGQQVTLSCSPISGHRSVSWYQQTPGQGLQFLFEYFSETQRNKGNFPGRFSGRQFSNSRSEMNVSTLELGDSALYLCASSPGREHYGYTFGSGTRLTVV.

This clonotype appeared a few times. The chain combines TRBV29-1 with TRBJ2-5, with 11 bases aligning to TRBD1. In germline, CDR1 is SQVTM, CDR2 ANQGSEA. Trimming took 4 bases from V and 4 from J; bases not matched to a gene: 8. This CDR3 contains 15 residues. CDR3 sequence (DNA): TGCAGCGTTGGAGTGCGGGACAGGGGGGGAGAGACCCAGTACTTC. Amino acids: CSVGVRDRGGETQYF.

This clonotype was seen more than once but under ten times. The rearrangement links TRBV4-3 to TRBJ1-4; perhaps TRBD1 as D (5 bases). Trimming removed 1 base from V and 8 bases from J, with 11 bases in between. Per germline, CDR1 LGHNA and CDR2 YSLEER. CDR3 length equals 14 residues. CDR3 bases: TGCGCCAGCAGCCAAGCAGGGACGTTCGAAAAACTGTTTTTT. This gives the protein CASSQAGTFEKLFF.

This clonotype occurred a few times. V gene TRBV5-1 combines with J gene TRBJ1-2, with D hard to call. Trimming pared 7 bases from V and 8 bases from J, leaving 21 bases between. CDR3 length equals 14 residues. Germline V gene data show CDR1 as SGHRS and CDR2 as YFSETQ. The CDR3 region is CASRPLLVGGGYTF. The CDR3 DNA sequence: TGCGCCAGCCGACCCCTTCTTGTAGGTGGCGGCTACACCTTC.

The V call is TRBV7-7, the J call TRBJ2-5; 9 bases line up with TRBD1. CDR3 length: 14 residues. Trimming removed 5 bases from V and 3 bases from J; junction bases left unmatched: 4. Germline V gene sequence: CDR1 SSHAT, CDR2 FNYEAQ (reference sequence). In nucleotides, the CDR3 is TGTGCCAGCAGCCCACAGGGGGCCAAAGAGACCCAGTACTTC. Protein product: CASSPQGAKETQYF.